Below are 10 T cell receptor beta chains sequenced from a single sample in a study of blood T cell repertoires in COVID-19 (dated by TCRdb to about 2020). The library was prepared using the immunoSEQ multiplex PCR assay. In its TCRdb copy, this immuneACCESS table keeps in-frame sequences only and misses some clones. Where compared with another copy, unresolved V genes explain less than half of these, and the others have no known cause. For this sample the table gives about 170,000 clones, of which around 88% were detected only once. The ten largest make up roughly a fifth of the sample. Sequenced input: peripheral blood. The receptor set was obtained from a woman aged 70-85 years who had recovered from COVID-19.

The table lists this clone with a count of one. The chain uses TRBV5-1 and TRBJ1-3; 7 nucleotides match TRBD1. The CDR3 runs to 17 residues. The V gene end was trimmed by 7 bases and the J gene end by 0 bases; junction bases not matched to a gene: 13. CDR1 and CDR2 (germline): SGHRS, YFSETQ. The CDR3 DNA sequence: TGCGCCAGCCGCCATAGACAGGGCTCGGTCTCTGGAAACACCATATATTTT. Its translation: CASRHRQGSVSGNTIYF.

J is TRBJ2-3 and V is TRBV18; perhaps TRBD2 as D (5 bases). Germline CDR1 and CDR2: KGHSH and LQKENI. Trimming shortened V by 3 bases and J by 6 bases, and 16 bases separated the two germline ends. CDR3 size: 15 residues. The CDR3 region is CASSPGGWSGDTQYF. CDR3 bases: TGTGCCAGCTCACCTGGAGGCTGGTCGGGGGATACGCAGTATTTT.

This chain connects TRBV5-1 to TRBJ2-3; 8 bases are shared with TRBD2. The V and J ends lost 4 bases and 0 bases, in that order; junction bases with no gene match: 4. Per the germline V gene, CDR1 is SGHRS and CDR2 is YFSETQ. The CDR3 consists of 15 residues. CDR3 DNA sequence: TGCGCCAGCAGCCCAGCGGGAGCTAGCACAGATACGCAGTATTTT. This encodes CASSPAGASTDTQYF.

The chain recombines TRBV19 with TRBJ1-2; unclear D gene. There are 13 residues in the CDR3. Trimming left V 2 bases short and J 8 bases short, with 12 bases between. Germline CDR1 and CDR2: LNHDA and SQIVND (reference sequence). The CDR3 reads CASSITGIQGYTF. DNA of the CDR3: TGTGCCAGTAGTATAACCGGGATCCAGGGCTACACCTTC.

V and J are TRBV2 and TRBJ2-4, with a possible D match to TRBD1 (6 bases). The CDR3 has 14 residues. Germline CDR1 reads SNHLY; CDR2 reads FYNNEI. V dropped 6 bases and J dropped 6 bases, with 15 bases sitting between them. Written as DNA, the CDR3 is TGTGCCAGCAGCCCACAGGGAATTGGAAACATTCAGTACTTC. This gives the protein CASSPQGIGNIQYF. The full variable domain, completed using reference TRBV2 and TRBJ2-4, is EPEVTQTPSHQVTQMGQEVILRCVPISNHLYFYWYRQILGQKVEFLVSFYNNEISEKSEIFDDQFSVERPDGSNFTLKIRSTKLEDSAMYFCASSPQGIGNIQYFGAGTRLSVL.

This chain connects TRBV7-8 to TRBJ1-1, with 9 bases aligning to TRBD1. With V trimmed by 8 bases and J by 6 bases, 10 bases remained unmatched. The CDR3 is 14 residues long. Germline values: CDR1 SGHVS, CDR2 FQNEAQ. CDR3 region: CASRGTGPRAEAFF. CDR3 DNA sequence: TGTGCCAGCCGGGGGACAGGGCCTAGGGCTGAAGCTTTCTTT.

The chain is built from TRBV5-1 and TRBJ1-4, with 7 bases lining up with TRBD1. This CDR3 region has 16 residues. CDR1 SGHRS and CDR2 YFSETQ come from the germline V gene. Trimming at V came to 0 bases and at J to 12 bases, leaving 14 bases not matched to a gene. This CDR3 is CASSLGTGTAPRELFF. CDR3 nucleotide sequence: TGCGCCAGCAGCTTGGGCACTGGGACAGCCCCTAGAGAACTGTTTTTT.

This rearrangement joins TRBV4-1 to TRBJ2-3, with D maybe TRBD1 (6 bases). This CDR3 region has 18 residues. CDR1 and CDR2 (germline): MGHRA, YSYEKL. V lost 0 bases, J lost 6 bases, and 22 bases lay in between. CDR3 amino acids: CASSQEGGRDRVSDTQYF. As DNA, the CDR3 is TGCGCCAGCAGCCAAGAAGGGGGTCGGGACCGCGTTTCGGATACGCAGTATTTT.

The CDR3, as DNA: TGTGCCAGTAGTACAGGGGCTGGCACTGAAGCTTTCTTT. Protein: CASSTGAGTEAFF. The genes are TRBV19 and TRBJ1-1; tentatively, D is TRBD1 (6 bases). Germline loops: CDR1 LNHDA, CDR2 SQIVND (reference sequence). V was trimmed by 4 bases and J by 4 bases, leaving 10 bases between them. The CDR3 runs 13 residues.

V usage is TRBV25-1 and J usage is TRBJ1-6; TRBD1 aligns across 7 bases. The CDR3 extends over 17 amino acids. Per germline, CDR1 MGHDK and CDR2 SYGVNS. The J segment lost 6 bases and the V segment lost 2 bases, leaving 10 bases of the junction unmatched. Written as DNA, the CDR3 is TGTGCCAGCAGTGAAGGGGGCAGGGGGTCTCGTAATTCACCCCTCCACTTT. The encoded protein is CASSEGGRGSRNSPLHF.